The sequence of this TCR beta chain was determined in a study of T cell changes during pregnancy in multiple sclerosis. CDR3 length equals 12 residues. From germline, CDR1 is SQVTM and CDR2 ANQGSEA. The V end lost 8 bases, the J end lost 6 bases, and 15 bases lay between the germline ends. Clones were read by immunoSEQ multiplex PCR, and TCRdb kept only the in-frame ones, dropping some. The sample shows roughly 40,000 clones, approximately 91% of them seen only once. This chain joins TRBV29-1 and TRBJ2-3; a weak D match, TRBD2 (6 bases). Sequenced material: CD4+ T cells from peripheral blood mononuclear cells, taken before pregnancy. This receptor was taken from a female donor with multiple sclerosis, enrolled in a pregnancy study. The DNA for the CDR3 is TGCAGCCCCCAGCTAGGAGGGGATACGCAGTATTTT. This encodes CSPQLGGDTQYF.